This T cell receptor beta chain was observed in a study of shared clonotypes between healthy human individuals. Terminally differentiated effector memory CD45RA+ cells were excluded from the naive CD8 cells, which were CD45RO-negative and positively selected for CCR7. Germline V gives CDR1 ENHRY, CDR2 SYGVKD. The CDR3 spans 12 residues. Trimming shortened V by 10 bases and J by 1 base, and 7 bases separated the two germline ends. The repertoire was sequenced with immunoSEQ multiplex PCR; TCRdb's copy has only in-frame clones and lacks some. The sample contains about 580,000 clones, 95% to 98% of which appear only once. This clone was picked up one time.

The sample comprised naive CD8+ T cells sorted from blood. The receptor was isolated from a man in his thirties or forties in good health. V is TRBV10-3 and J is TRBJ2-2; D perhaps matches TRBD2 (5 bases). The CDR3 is CATRENTGELFF. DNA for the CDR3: TGTGCCACTCGGGAGAACACCGGGGAGCTGTTTTTT.